The 5 T cell receptor beta chains given below trace back to one sample, sequenced in a study of blood T cell repertoires in COVID-19. TCRdb's copy holds only in-frame clones and misses some; the assay was immunoSEQ multiplex PCR. The sample shows 95,000 to 120,000 clones, about 88% of them seen only once. The sequenced sample was peripheral blood. The receptor source for this set is a woman in her 70s who had recovered from COVID-19.

The rearrangement joins TRBV10-3 to TRBJ2-3; 9 nucleotides agree with TRBD1. The CDR3 length is 15 residues. CDR1 ENHRY and CDR2 SYGVKD come from the germline V gene. V gave up 5 bases and J gave up 2 bases; unmatched junction bases: 5. CDR3 sequence (DNA): TGTGCCATCAGTAACGGACAGGGGAACACAGATACGCAGTATTTT. Amino acids: CAISNGQGNTDTQYF.

V and J are TRBV18 and TRBJ1-1; TRBD1 agrees at 11 bases. CDR1 and CDR2 from the germline V gene are KGHSH and LQKENI. The CDR3 runs to 15 residues. Trimming cost V 2 bases and J 2 bases; bases outside gene matches: 1. The CDR3 loop is CASSPGQGANTEAFF. The CDR3 DNA follows: TGTGCCAGCTCACCAGGACAGGGGGCTAACACTGAAGCTTTCTTT.

The gene calls are TRBV5-8 and TRBJ2-2, with 8 bases that match TRBD1. The V gene's germline CDR1 is SGHTS and CDR2 YDEGEE. Losses at the gene ends were 4 bases for V and 3 bases for J; bases not matched to a gene: 8. The CDR3 sequence is 16 residues long. CDR3 in amino acids: CASSTGQAGYTGELFF. CDR3 nucleotides: TGTGCCAGCAGCACGGGACAGGCCGGTTACACCGGGGAGCTGTTTTTT.

The chain uses TRBV7-3 and TRBJ1-4, with no clear D. Per germline, CDR1 SGHTA and CDR2 FQGTGA. The CDR3 is 15 amino acids. V was clipped by 2 bases and J by 8 bases, with 15 bases between them. The CDR3 DNA follows: TGTGCCAGCAGCTTATCGGGCGGAGGAGGCGAAAAACTGTTTTTT. Protein sequence: CASSLSGGGGEKLFF. Looking up the rest from reference TRBV7-3 and TRBJ1-4 gives the full variable domain: GAGVSQTPSNKVTEKGKYVELRCDPISGHTALYWYRQSLGQGPEFLIYFQGTGAADDSGLPNDRFFAVRPEGSVSTLKIQRTERGDSAVYLCASSLSGGGGEKLFFGSGTQLSVL.

The V call is TRBV5-1, the J call TRBJ2-5; 10 nucleotides agree with TRBD1. The germline gives CDR1 SGHRS, CDR2 YFSETQ. Germline trimming cut 5 bases from V and 5 bases from J; bases unmatched to any gene: 6. The CDR3 consists of 14 residues. CDR3 nucleotides: TGCGCCAGCAGGATAGGGACAGGGGCTGAGACCCAGTACTTC. Its protein is CASRIGTGAETQYF.